The 19 T cell receptor beta chains given below trace back to one sample, sequenced in a study of control samples from healthy donors and cancer patients. Sequencing used immunoSEQ multiplex PCR; TCRdb keeps in-frame clones, though not all of them. The profile shows around 71,000 clones, over 75% of them singletons. Sequencing was carried out using PBMCs. The receptors were gathered from a woman aged 45-65 years with head and neck cancer.

This clone was seen only a few times. The V gene is TRBV19, the J gene TRBJ2-3, with D unclear. CDR3 size: 16 residues. Germline CDR1 is LNHDA and CDR2 is SQIVND (reference sequence). V was shortened by 3 bases and J by 4 bases, with 17 bases between the two germline ends. CDR3 bases: TGTGCCAGTAGTATGATTGCAGGAGTCTCGGCAGATACGCAGTATTTT. The encoded protein is CASSMIAGVSADTQYF.

The sample holds a few counts of this clone. The chain recombines TRBV7-9 with TRBJ1-5, with D possibly TRBD1 on 5 matching bases. The CDR3 runs to 16 residues. Germline V gives CDR1 SEHNR, CDR2 FQNEAQ (reference sequence). V lost 1 base and J 2 bases, leaving 12 bases between the germline ends. For the CDR3, the DNA is TGTGCCAGCAGCTTAGGGCTGGGGACGGGCAATCAGCCCCAGCATTTT. Protein: CASSLGLGTGNQPQHF.

V is TRBV4-2 and J is TRBJ2-5; 9 bases line up with TRBD1. This CDR3 has 17 amino acids. Unmatched junction bases numbered 12, after V lost 4 bases and J lost 3 bases. Germline V gene data show CDR1 as LGHNA and CDR2 as YNFKEQ. The CDR3, as DNA: TGTGCCAGCAGCCCCCTTGGACAGGGGCCATCTAAAGAGACCCAGTACTTC. It encodes CASSPLGQGPSKETQYF.

In this sample, this clone turned up a few times. The V call is TRBV10-3, the J call TRBJ2-3; D is uncertain. Germline V lookup: CDR1 ENHRY, CDR2 SYGVKD. V shed 2 bases and J shed 2 bases, with 8 bases lying between them. This CDR3 comprises 14 residues. Here the CDR3 reads CAISEGGDTDTQYF. The CDR3 DNA is TGTGCCATCAGTGAGGGTGGGGACACAGATACGCAGTATTTT.

The chain has TRBV9 and TRBJ2-2; tentatively, D is TRBD1 (5 bases). With 7 bases removed from V and 4 bases from J, the gap between germline ends came to 20 bases. Per the germline V gene, CDR1 is SGDLS and CDR2 is YYNGEE. CDR3 length: 16 residues. CDR3: CASSWGADPGTGELFF. DNA for the CDR3: TGTGCCAGCTCGTGGGGCGCGGACCCGGGCACCGGGGAGCTGTTTTTT.

The chain has TRBV7-2 and TRBJ2-3; 11 positions match TRBD2. The V gene's germline CDR1 is SGHTA and CDR2 FQGNSA. The trim removed 0 bases at V and 2 bases at J, leaving 4 bases unmatched. The CDR3 runs 17 residues. The CDR3 bases are TGTGCCAGCAGCTTAGCGGGGACTAGCGGCGTCACAGATACGCAGTATTTT. Protein product: CASSLAGTSGVTDTQYF. Looking up the rest from reference TRBV7-2 and TRBJ2-3 gives the full variable domain: GAGVSQSPSNKVTEKGKDVELRCDPISGHTALYWYRQSLGQGLEFLIYFQGNSAPDKSGLPSDRFSAERTGGSVSTLTIQRTQQEDSAVYLCASSLAGTSGVTDTQYFGPGTRLTVL.

The rearrangement links TRBV7-2 to TRBJ2-2; either TRBD1 or TRBD2 may supply D (7 bases each). V was clipped by 1 base and J by 13 bases, with 13 bases between them. The CDR3 runs 13 residues. CDR1 and CDR2 (germline): SGHTA, FQGNSA. The CDR3 nucleotides are TGTGCCAGCAGCTTAGGGGGGAGGGGGCGGCTGTTTTTT. Protein sequence: CASSLGGRGRLFF.

V is TRBV5-6 and J is TRBJ1-1; no definite D call. CDR3 size: 13 residues. The V end was cut by 0 bases, the J end by 1 base, with 4 bases between. The germline CDR1 and CDR2 sequences are SGHDT and YYEEEE. CDR3 in DNA: TGTGCCAGCAGCTTGGTAGCGAACACTGAAGCTTTCTTT. Amino acids: CASSLVANTEAFF.

The rearrangement links TRBV3-1 (or the pseudogene TRBV3-2) to TRBJ1-1; perhaps TRBD1 as D (5 bases). Germline V gene data show CDR1 as LGHDT and CDR2 as YNNKEL (reference sequence). Trimming left V 1 base short and J 4 bases short, with 13 bases between. There are 15 residues in the CDR3. The CDR3 nucleotides are TGTGCCAGCAGCCAAGGTTGGGGCTTGGGCACTGAAGCTTTCTTT. Protein sequence: CASSQGWGLGTEAFF.

V gene TRBV4-2 combines with J gene TRBJ1-5; possibly TRBD1 for D (6 bases). Germline V gene data show CDR1 as LGHNA and CDR2 as YNFKEQ. CDR3 length equals 15 residues. V was pared by 4 bases and J by 4 bases, with 14 bases between. The CDR3 is CASSLEGQLNQPQHF. CDR3 sequence (DNA): TGTGCCAGCAGCCTAGAAGGACAGCTGAATCAGCCCCAGCATTTT.

The V call is TRBV5-1, the J call TRBJ2-5, with 8 bases fitting TRBD1. Per germline, CDR1 SGHRS and CDR2 YFSETQ. This CDR3 has 13 residues. Losses at the gene ends were 0 bases for V and 5 bases for J; bases not matched to a gene: 0. CDR3 bases: TGCGCCAGCAGCTTGGGACAGGGGGAGACCCAGTACTTC. Its translation is CASSLGQGETQYF.

The chain couples TRBV9 to TRBJ1-1; 7 bases match TRBD1. Germline assignment: CDR1 SGDLS and CDR2 YYNGEE. Trimming took 2 bases from V and 10 from J; bases not matched to a gene: 8. The CDR3 consists of 13 residues. The CDR3 nucleotides are TGTGCCAGCAGCGTGCAAGACAGGGATCGAGCTTTCTTT. Translating it yields CASSVQDRDRAFF.

The chain has TRBV30 and TRBJ2-2, with a tentative D call TRBD1 (5 bases). Trimming shortened V by 0 bases and J by 8 bases, and 13 bases separated the two germline ends. Looked up from germline, CDR1 is GTSNPN and CDR2 is SVGIG (reference sequence). The CDR3 consists of 14 residues. CDR3 bases: TGTGCCTGGAGTGTACAGGCAGTTAGGGGGGAGCTGTTTTTT. Its translation is CAWSVQAVRGELFF.

As regards this clone: This same CDR3 is encoded by further DNA sequences in the sample. The rearrangement joins TRBV7-9 to TRBJ2-3; TRBD1 might be the D (5 bases). Germline V gives CDR1 SEHNR, CDR2 FQNEAQ (reference sequence). V was shortened by 4 bases and J by 1 base, with 9 bases between the two germline ends. The CDR3 is 14 residues long. CDR3 in amino acids: CASSSGQRTDTQYF. The CDR3 DNA sequence: TGTGCCAGCAGCTCTGGACAACGCACAGATACGCAGTATTTT.

This rearrangement joins TRBV4-1 to TRBJ2-3; tentative D call: TRBD1 (6 bases). Germline-derived CDR1 and CDR2 are MGHRA and YSYEKL. CDR3 length: 14 amino acids. Trimming removed 7 bases at V and 2 bases at J, with 13 bases between. In nucleotides, the CDR3 is TGCGCCAGCAACAAAGGGGGACCCACAGATACGCAGTATTTT. It codes for CASNKGGPTDTQYF.

The chain uses TRBV7-2 and TRBJ1-2; D call uncertain. CDR3 length: 12 amino acids. Trimming left V 2 bases short and J 8 bases short, with 9 bases between. Germline CDR1 reads SGHTA; CDR2 reads FQGNSA. The DNA for the CDR3 is TGTGCCAGCAGCTTACCAGCCCTAGGCTACACCTTC. Amino acid sequence: CASSLPALGYTF.

The rearrangement links TRBV2 to TRBJ2-7; a weak D match, TRBD2 (6 bases). This CDR3 is 12 amino acids long. Trimming stripped 7 bases from V and 3 bases from J, with 10 bases between. CDR1 SNHLY and CDR2 FYNNEI come from the germline V gene. The CDR3: CASKEGSYEQYF. CDR3 sequence (DNA): TGTGCCAGCAAGGAGGGGAGCTACGAGCAGTACTTC.

The chain is built from TRBV4-1 and TRBJ1-2; 10 nucleotides match TRBD1. The germline CDR1 and CDR2 sequences are MGHRA and YSYEKL. The CDR3 covers 16 residues. The V segment lost 6 bases and the J segment 2 bases; nucleotides outside the gene matches: 9. For the CDR3, the DNA is TGCGCCAGCAGTCCCAGACAGGGGGCCCCAAACTATGGCTACACCTTC. Its protein is CASSPRQGAPNYGYTF.

This clone was observed a single time. CDR3 protein: CASSLLSSGDISYNEQFF. As DNA, the CDR3 is TGTGCCAGCAGTTTACTCTCTAGCGGGGATATCTCCTACAATGAGCAGTTCTTC. The genes are TRBV28 and TRBJ2-1; 9 bases are a match to TRBD2. Germline V lookup: CDR1 MDHEN, CDR2 SYDVKM. The CDR3 is 18 amino acids. The ends lost 2 bases at V and 0 bases at J; junction bases unmatched: 8.